The T cell receptor beta chain described here comes from a study of Tregs in tolerant kidney transplant recipients. Note on this clone: The sample contains more than one DNA sequence encoding this CDR3.

Repertoires were generated with immunoSEQ multiplex PCR, while TCRdb's copy carries only in-frame clones and drops some. The sample holds some 21,000 clones, over 70% seen once. This CDR3 is 15 amino acids long. V was shortened by 6 bases and J by 1 base, with 17 bases between the two germline ends. Germline V gives CDR1 SQVTM, CDR2 ANQGSEA. Recipients received nonmyeloablative bone marrow transplants from related graft donors, with transient mixed chimerism. Thawed PBMCs were FACS-sorted into unstimulated CD4+CD25+CD127- regulatory T cells, CD4+CD25- non-regulatory cells, CD4 and CD8 cells. The rearrangement uses TRBV29-1 and TRBJ2-3, with D possibly TRBD1 on 6 matching bases. Sequences were derived from CD8+ T cells from blood (PBMCs), sampled 6 months after the transplant. This TCR came from a human patient who received a combined kidney and bone marrow transplant. Some T cells could come from the graft donor. The CDR3 DNA reads TGCAGCGTCGAAATCCCGAGGACAGGCACAGATACGCAGTATTTT. Amino acid sequence: CSVEIPRTGTDTQYF.